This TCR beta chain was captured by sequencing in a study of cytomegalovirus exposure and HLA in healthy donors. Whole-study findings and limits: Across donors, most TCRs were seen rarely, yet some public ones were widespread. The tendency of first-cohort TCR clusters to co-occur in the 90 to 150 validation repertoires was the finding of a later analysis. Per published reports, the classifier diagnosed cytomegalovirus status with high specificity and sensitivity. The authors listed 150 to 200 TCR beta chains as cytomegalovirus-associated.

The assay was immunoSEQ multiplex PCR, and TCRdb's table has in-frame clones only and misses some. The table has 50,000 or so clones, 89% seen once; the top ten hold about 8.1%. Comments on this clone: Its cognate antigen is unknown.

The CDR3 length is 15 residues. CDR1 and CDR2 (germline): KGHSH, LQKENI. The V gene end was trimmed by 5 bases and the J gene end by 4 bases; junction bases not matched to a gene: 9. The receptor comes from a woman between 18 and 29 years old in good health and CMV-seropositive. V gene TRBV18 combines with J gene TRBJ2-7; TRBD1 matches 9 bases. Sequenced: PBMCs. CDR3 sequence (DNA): TGTGCCAGCTCATCAGACAGGGGGAGGACATACGAGCAGTACTTC. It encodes CASSSDRGRTYEQYF.